This T cell receptor beta chain was identified during a study of CD8 T cells in ankylosing spondylitis. Study observations and caveats: Reports say disease-linked clones showed up significantly more in matched ankylosing spondylitis synovial fluid. The study identified a TCR beta motif of under ten highly homologous variants that appeared characteristic of ankylosing spondylitis blood.

Germline CDR1 SNHLY, CDR2 FYNNEI. The V gene end was trimmed by 5 bases and the J gene end by 1 base; junction bases not matched to a gene: 5. CDR3 length: 16 residues. Only a few counts were recorded for this clonotype. Its antigen is not known. Library preparation for TCR beta used quantitative 5'-RACE with molecular barcodes. TCRdb processed the 5' RACE reads anew with MiXCR; each CDR3 protein has one entry. The sample has around 450,000 distinct CDR3 sequences, 25% to 30% seen once; the top ten hold approximately 1%. The sample taken for sequencing was blood, either unsorted or a sorted T cell fraction (not recorded which). The chain joins TRBV2 to TRBJ2-2, with 9 nucleotides matching TRBD2. This TCR was recovered from a male donor with ankylosing spondylitis. This CDR3 is CASSLAGAMNTGELFF. CDR3 nucleotides: TGTGCCAGCAGTTTAGCGGGAGCAATGAACACCGGGGAGCTGTTTTTT.